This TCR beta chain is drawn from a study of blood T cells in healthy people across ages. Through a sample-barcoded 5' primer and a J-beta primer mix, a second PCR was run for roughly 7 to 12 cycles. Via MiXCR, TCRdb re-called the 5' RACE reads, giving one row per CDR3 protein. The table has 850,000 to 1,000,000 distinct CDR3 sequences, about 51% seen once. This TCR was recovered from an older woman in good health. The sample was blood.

In DNA, the CDR3 is TGCAGCGTTGTGAGGACTAGTGGTGAGCAGTTCTTC. Its translation: CSVVRTSGEQFF. This chain uses TRBV29-1 with TRBJ2-1, with 7 bases lining up with TRBD2. Germline V gene data show CDR1 as SQVTM and CDR2 as ANQGSEA. The ends lost 4 bases at V and 9 bases at J; junction bases unmatched: 6. The CDR3 has 12 residues.